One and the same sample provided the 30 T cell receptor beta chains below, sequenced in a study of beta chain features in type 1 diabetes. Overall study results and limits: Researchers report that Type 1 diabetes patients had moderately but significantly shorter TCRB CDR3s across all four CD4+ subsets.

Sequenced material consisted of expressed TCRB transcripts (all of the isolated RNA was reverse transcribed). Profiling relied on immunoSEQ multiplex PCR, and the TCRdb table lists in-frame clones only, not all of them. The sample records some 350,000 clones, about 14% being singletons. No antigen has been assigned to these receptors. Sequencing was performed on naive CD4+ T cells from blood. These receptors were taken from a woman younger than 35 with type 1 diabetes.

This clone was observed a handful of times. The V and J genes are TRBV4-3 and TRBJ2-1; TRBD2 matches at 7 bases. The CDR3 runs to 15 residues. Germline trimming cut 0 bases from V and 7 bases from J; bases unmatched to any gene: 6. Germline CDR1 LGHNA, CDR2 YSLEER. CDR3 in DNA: TGCGCCAGCAGCCAAGACGGGAGGCCGGGGAATGAGCAGTTCTTC. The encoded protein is CASSQDGRPGNEQFF.

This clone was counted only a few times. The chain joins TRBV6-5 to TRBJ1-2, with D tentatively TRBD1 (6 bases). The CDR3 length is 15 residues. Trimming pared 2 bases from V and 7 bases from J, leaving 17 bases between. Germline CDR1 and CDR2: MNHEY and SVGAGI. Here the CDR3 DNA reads TGTGCCAGCAGTTACCCGACCAGGGGTCGAAGTGGCTACACCTTC. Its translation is CASSYPTRGRSGYTF.

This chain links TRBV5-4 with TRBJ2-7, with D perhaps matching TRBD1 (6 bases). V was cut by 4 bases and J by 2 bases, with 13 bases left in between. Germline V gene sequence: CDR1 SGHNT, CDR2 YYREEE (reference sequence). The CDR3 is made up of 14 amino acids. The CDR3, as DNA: TGTGCCAGCAGCGGGCTAGGGGGTCCCTACGAGCAGTACTTC. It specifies CASSGLGGPYEQYF.

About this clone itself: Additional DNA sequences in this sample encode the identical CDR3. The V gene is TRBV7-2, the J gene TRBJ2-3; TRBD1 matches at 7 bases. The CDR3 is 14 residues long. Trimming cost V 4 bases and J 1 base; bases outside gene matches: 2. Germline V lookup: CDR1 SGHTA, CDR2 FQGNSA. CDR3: CASSSGQGTDTQYF. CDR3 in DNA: TGTGCCAGCAGCTCCGGACAGGGCACAGATACGCAGTATTTT.

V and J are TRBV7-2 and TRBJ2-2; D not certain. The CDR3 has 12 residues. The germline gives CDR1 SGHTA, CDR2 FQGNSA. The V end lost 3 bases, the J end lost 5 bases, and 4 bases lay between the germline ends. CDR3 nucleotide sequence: TGTGCCAGCAGCTTTATGACCGGGGAGCTGTTTTTT. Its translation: CASSFMTGELFF.

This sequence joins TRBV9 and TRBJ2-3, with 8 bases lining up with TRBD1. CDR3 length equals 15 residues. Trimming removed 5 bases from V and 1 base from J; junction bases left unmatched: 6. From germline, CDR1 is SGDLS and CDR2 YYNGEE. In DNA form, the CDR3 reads TGTGCCAGCAGTCTCAGGGGGCGCGGCACAGATACGCAGTATTTT. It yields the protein CASSLRGRGTDTQYF.

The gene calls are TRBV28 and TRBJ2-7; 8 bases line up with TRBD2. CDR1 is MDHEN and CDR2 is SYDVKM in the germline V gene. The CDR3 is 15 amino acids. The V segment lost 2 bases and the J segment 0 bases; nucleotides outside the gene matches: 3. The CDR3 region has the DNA TGTGCCAGCAGTTTAGGTAGCGGGATCTCCTACGAGCAGTACGTC. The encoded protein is CASSLGSGISYEQYV.

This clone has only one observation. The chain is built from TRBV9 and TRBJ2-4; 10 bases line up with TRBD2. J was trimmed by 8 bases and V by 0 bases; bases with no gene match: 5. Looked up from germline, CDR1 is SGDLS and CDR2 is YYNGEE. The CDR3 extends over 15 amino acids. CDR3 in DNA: TGTGCCAGCAGCGTAGAGGCTAGCGGGAGCTACATTCAGTACTTC. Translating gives CASSVEASGSYIQYF. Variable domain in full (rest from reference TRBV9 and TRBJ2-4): DSGVTQTPKHLITATGQRVTLRCSPRSGDLSVYWYQQSLDQGLQFLIQYYNGEERAKGNILERFSAQQFPDLHSELNLSSLELGDSALYFCASSVEASGSYIQYFGAGTRLSVL.

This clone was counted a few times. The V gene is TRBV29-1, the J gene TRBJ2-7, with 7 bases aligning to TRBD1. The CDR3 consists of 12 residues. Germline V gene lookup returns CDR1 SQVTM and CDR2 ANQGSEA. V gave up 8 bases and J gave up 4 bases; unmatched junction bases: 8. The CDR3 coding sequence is TGCAGCTTCGGGACAGACCTATACGAGCAGTACTTC. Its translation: CSFGTDLYEQYF.

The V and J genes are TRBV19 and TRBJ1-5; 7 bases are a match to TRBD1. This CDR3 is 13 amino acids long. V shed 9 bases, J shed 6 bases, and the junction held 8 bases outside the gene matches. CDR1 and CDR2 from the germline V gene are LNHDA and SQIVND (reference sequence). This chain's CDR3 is CASNRQGTQPQHF. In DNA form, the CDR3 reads TGTGCCAGCAACCGACAGGGAACTCAGCCCCAGCATTTT.

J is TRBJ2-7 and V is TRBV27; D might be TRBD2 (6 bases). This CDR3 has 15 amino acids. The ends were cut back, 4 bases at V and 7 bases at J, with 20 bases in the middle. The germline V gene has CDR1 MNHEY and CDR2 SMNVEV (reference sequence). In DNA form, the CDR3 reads TGTGCCAGCAGTTCCTCCGGGACTTGGACTGGGGAGCAGTACTTC. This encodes CASSSSGTWTGEQYF.

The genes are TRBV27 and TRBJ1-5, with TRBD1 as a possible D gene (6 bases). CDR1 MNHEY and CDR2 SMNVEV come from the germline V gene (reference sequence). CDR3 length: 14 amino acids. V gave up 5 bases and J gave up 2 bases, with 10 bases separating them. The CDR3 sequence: CASSLWTGNQPQHF. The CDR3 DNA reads TGTGCCAGCAGTCTTTGGACAGGCAATCAGCCCCAGCATTTT.

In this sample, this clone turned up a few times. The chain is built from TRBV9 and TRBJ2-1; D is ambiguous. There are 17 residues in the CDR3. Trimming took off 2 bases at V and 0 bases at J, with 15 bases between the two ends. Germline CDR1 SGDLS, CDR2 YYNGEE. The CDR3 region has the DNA TGTGCCAGCAGCGTTTCTTTAGCACCGAGCTCCTACAATGAGCAGTTCTTC. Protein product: CASSVSLAPSSYNEQFF.

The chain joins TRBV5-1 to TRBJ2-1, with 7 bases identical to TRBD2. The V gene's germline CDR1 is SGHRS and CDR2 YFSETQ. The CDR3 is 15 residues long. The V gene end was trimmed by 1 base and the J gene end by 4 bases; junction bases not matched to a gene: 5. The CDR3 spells CASSLSLAEYNEQFF. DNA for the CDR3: TGCGCCAGCAGCTTGAGCCTAGCGGAGTACAATGAGCAGTTCTTC. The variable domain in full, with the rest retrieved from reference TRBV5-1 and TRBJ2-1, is KAGVTQTPRYLIKTRGQQVTLSCSPISGHRSVSWYQQTPGQGLQFLFEYFSETQRNKGNFPGRFSGRQFSNSRSEMNVSTLELGDSALYLCASSLSLAEYNEQFFGPGTRLTVL.

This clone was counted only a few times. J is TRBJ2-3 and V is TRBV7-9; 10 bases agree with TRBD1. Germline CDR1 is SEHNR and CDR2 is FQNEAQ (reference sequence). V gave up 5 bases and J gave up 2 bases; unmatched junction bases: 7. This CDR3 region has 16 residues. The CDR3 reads CASSRRTGGSTDTQYF. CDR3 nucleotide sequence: TGTGCCAGCAGCCGGCGGACAGGGGGGTCCACAGATACGCAGTATTTT.

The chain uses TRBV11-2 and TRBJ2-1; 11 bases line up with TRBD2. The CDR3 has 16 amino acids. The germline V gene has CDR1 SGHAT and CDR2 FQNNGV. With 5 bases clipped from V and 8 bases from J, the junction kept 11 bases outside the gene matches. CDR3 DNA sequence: TGTGCCAGCAGCCCATTACTAGCGGGAGATCGAGATGAGCAGTTCTTC. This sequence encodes CASSPLLAGDRDEQFF.

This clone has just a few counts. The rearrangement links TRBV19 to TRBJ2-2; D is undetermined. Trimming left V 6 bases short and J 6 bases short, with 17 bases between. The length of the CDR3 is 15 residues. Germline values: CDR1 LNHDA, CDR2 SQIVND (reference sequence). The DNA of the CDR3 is TGTGCCAGTAGGGGCCCTGGAATGGGCGCCGGGGAGCTGTTTTTT. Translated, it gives CASRGPGMGAGELFF. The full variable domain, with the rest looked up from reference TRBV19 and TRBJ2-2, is DGGITQSPKYLFRKEGQNVTLSCEQNLNHDAMYWYRQDPGQGLRLIYYSQIVNDFQKGDIAEGYSVSREKKESFPLTVTSAQKNPTAFYLCASRGPGMGAGELFFGEGSRLTVL.

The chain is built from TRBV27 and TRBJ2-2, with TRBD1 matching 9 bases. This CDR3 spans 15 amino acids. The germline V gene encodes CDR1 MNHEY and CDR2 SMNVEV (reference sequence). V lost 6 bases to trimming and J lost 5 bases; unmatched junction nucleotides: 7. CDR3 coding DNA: TGTGCCAGCAGCCCACAGGGGGCTCCGACCGGGGAGCTGTTTTTT. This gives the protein CASSPQGAPTGELFF.

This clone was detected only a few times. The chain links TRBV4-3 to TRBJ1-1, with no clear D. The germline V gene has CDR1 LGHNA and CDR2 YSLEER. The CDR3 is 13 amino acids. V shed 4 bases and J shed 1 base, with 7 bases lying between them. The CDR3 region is CASSLEANTEAFF. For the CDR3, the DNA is TGCGCCAGCAGCCTAGAAGCGAACACTGAAGCTTTCTTT.

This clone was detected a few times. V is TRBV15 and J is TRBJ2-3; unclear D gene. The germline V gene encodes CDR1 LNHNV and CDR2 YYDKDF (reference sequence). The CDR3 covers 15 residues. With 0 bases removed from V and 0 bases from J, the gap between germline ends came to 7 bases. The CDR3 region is CATSRDLVSTDTQYF. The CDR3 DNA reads TGTGCCACCAGCAGAGATCTAGTAAGCACAGATACGCAGTATTTT.

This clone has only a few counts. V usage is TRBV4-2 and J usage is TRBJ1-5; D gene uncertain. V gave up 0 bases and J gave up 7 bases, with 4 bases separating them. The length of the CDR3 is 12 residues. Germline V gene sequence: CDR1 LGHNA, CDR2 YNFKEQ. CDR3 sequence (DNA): TGTGCCAGCAGCCAAGAAAGCCAGCCCCAGCATTTT. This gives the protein CASSQESQPQHF.

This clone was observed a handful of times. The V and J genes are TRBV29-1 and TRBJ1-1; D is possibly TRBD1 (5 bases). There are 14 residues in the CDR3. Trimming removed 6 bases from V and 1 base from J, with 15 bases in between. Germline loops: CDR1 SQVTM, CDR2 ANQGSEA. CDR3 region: CSVSLGLTNTEAFF. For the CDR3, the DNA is TGCAGCGTCTCCTTGGGGCTTACGAACACTGAAGCTTTCTTT.

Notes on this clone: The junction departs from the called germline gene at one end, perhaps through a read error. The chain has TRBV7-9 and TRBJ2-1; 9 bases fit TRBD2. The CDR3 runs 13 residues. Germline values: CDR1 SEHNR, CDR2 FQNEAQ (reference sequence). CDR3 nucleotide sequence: TGTGCCAGCAGCTTTCGTTCTAGCGGGATTGCGATCTTC. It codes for CASSFRSSGIAIF.

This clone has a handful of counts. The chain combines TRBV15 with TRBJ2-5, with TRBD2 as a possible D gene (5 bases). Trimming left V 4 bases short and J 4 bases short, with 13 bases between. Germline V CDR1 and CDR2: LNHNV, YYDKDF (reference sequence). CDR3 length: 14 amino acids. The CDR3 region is CATSNKAAGETQYF. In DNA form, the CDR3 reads TGTGCCACCAGCAATAAAGCGGCAGGAGAGACCCAGTACTTC. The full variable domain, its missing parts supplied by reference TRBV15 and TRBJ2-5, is DAMVIQNPRYQVTQFGKPVTLSCSQTLNHNVMYWYQQKSSQAPKLLFHYYDKDFNNEADTPDNFQSRRPNTSFCFLDIRSPGLGDTAMYLCATSNKAAGETQYFGPGTRLLVL.

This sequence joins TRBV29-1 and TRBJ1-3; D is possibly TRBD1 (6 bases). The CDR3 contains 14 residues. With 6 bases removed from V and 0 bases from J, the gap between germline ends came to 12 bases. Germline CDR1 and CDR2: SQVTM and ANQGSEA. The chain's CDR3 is CSVAGTSSGNTIYF. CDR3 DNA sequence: TGCAGCGTGGCCGGGACATCCTCTGGAAACACCATATATTTT. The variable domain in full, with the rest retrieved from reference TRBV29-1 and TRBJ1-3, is SAVISQKPSRDICQRGTSLTIQCQVDSQVTMMFWYRQQPGQSLTLIATANQGSEATYESGFVIDKFPISRPNLTFSTLTVSNMSPEDSSIYLCSVAGTSSGNTIYFGEGSWLTVV.

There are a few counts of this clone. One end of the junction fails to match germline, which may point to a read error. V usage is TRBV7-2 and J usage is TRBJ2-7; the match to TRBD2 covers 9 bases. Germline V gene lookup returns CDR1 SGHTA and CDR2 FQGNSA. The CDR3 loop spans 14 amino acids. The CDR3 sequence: CASSLAGHTYEQYF. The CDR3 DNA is TGTGCCAGCAGCCTAGCGGGGCATACCTACGAGCAGTACTTC.

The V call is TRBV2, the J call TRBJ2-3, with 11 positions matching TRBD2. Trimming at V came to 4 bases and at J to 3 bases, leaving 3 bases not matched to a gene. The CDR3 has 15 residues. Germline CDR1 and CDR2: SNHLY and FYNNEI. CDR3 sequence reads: CASSAGTSGTDTQYF. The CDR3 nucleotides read TGTGCCAGCAGTGCCGGGACTAGCGGAACAGATACGCAGTATTTT.

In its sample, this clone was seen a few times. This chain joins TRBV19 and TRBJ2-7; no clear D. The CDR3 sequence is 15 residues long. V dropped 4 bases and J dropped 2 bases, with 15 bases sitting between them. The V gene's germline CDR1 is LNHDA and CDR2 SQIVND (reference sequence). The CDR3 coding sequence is TGTGCCAGTAGTACGACCGCGGATCCCACCTACGAGCAGTACGTC. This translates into CASSTTADPTYEQYV.

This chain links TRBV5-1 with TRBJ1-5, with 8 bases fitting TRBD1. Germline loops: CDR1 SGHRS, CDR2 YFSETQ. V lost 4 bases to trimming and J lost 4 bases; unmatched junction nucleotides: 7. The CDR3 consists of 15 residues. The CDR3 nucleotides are TGCGCCAGCAGCGTGTCGACAGGGGTAAATCAGCCCCAGCATTTT. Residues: CASSVSTGVNQPQHF. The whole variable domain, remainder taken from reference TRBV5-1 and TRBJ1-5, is KAGVTQTPRYLIKTRGQQVTLSCSPISGHRSVSWYQQTPGQGLQFLFEYFSETQRNKGNFPGRFSGRQFSNSRSEMNVSTLELGDSALYLCASSVSTGVNQPQHFGDGTRLSIL.

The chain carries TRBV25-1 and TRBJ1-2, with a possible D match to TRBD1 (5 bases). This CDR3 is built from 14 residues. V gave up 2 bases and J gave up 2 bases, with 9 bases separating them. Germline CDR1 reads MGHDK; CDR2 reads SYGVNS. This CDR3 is CASSELPGNYGYTF. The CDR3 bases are TGTGCCAGCAGTGAACTTCCAGGGAACTATGGCTACACCTTC.